The clone carrying this T cell receptor (beta chain) has just one count. In the authors' workflow: How many nucleated cells were present was estimated from reference gene primer amplification. The assay was immunoSEQ multiplex PCR, and TCRdb's table has in-frame clones only and misses some. V and J calls plus clone size are reproduced from that table; the DNA served to infer D and trimming. This table holds over 50,000 clones, approximately 88% found once. This entry comes from a study of blood T cell repertoires in COVID-19. Study details: There were acute and convalescent COVID-19 samples, and they came from the United States, Italy and Spain. PBMCs, B-cell-depleted T cells, or T cells provided the cDNA or gDNA that made up the material.

Patients of the Seattle cohort, enrolled during active infection, were followed longitudinally. The sample taken for sequencing was peripheral blood. The sequence came from a man aged 55 to 70 with COVID-19, enrolled during active disease.

Written as DNA, the CDR3 is TGTGCCAGCAGCCGAACAGGGGGACTGGCCTATGGCTACACCTTC. It yields the protein CASSRTGGLAYGYTF. This chain uses TRBV5-6 with TRBJ1-2; 8 bases align to TRBD1. V dropped 4 bases and J dropped 4; count of bases not matched to a gene: 9. The CDR3 has 15 residues. CDR1 and CDR2 from the germline V gene are SGHDT and YYEEEE. Full variable domain (remainder filled in from reference TRBV5-6 and TRBJ1-2): DAGVTQSPTHLIKTRGQQVTLRCSPKSGHDTVSWYQQALGQGPQFIFQYYEEEERQRGNFPDRFSGHQFPNYSSELNVNALLLGDSALYLCASSRTGGLAYGYTFGSGTRLTVV.